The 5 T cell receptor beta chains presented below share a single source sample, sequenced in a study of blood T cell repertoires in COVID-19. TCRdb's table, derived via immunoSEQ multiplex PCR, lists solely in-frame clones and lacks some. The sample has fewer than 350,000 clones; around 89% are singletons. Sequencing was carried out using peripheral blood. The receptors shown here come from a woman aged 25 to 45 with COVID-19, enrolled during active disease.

The CDR3 protein is CASSLTDARGYTF. The CDR3 DNA sequence: TGCGCCAGCAGCTTAACAGACGCCAGAGGCTACACCTTC. V usage is TRBV5-1 and J usage is TRBJ1-2; the D is unclear. The germline gives CDR1 SGHRS, CDR2 YFSETQ. The CDR3 has 13 amino acids. Trimming shortened V by 2 bases and J by 8 bases, and 13 bases separated the two germline ends.

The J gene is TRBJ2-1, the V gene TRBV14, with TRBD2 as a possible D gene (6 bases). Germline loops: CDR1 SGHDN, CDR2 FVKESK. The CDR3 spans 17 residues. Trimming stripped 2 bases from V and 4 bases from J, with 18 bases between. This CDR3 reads CASSQHWRGERYNEQFF. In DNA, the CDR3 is TGTGCCAGCAGCCAACATTGGCGGGGAGAACGATACAATGAGCAGTTCTTC.

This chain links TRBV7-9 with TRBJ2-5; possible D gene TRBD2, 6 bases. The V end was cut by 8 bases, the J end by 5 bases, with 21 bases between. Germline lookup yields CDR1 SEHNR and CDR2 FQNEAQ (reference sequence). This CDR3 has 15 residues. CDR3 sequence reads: CASFRAGVNGETQYF. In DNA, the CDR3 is TGTGCCAGCTTTAGAGCGGGTGTAAACGGGGAGACCCAGTACTTC.

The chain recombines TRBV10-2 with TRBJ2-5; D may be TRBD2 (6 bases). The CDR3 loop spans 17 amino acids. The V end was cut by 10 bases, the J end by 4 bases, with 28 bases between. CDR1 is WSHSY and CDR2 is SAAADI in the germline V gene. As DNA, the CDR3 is TGCGCCACCTCTACTGGGCGGGGATATCTCCTGGGAGAGACCCAGTACTTC. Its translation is CATSTGRGYLLGETQYF.

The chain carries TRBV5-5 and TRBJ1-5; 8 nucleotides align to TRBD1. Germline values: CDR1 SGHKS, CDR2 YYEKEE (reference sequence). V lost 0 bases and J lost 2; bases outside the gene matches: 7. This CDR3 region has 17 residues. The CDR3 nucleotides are TGTGCCAGCAGCTTGGGTTCAGGGGGCGGGGGCAATCAGCCCCAGCATTTT. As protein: CASSLGSGGGGNQPQHF.